The sequence of this TCR beta chain was determined in a study of blood T cell repertoires in COVID-19. Profiled with immunoSEQ multiplex PCR; TCRdb holds only in-frame clones, not every one. The table has about 200,000 clones, 86% seen once. The germline V gene encodes CDR1 SNHLY and CDR2 FYNNEI. CDR3 length: 15 residues. V trimming: 6 bases; J trimming: 0 bases; junction bases outside the gene matches: 6. Adults between about 18 and 89 years of age took part from 20 to 25 US areas. Clinical histories supplied by participants themselves formed the basis of cohort assignment. Within 2 weeks of study entry, exposed participants had contacted a PCR-confirmed or clinician-diagnosed COVID-19 case.

The J gene is TRBJ2-3, the V gene TRBV2, with 7 bases fitting TRBD1. The source of this sequence is a woman aged 25 to 39 who had been exposed to COVID-19. What was sequenced was PBMCs or T cells enriched from blood (not recorded which). DNA for the CDR3: TGTGCCAGCAGCCTAGGGACAGCAAGCACAGATACGCAGTATTTT. Translating gives CASSLGTASTDTQYF.